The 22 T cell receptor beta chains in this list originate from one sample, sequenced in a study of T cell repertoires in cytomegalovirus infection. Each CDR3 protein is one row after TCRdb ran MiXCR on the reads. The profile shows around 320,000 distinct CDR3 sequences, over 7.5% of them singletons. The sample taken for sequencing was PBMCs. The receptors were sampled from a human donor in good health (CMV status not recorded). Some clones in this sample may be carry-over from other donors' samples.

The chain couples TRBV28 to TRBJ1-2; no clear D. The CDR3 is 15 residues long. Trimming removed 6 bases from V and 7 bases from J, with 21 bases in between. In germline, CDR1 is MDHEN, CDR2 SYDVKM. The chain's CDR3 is CASRRFISRLPGYTF. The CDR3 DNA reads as TGTGCCAGCAGACGATTCATTTCACGGCTTCCTGGCTACACCTTC.

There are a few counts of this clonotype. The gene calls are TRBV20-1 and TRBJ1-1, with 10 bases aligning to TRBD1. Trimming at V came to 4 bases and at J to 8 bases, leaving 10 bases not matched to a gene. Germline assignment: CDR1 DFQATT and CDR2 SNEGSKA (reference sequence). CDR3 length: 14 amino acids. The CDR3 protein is CSAITTGGDEEAFF. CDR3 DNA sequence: TGCAGTGCTATCACGACAGGGGGCGATGAGGAAGCTTTCTTT.

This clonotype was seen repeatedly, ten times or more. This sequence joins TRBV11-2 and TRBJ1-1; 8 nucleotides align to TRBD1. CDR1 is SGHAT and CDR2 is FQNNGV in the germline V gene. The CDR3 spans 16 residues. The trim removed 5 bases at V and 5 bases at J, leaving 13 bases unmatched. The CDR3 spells CASSPRVGQGETEAFF. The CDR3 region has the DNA TGTGCCAGCAGCCCCCGGGTAGGACAGGGTGAGACTGAAGCTTTCTTT.

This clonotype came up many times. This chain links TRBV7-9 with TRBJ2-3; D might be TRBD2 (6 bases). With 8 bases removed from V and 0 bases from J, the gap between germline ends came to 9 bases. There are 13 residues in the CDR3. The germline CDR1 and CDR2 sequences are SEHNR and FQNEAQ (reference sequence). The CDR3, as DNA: TGTGCCAGCGATGGGACTAGCACAGATACGCAGTATTTT. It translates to CASDGTSTDTQYF.

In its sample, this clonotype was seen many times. DNA for the CDR3: TGTGCCAGCAGCTTAGGGGGTAGGAACAATGAGCAGTTCTTC. This codes for CASSLGGRNNEQFF. The rearrangement joins TRBV7-2 to TRBJ2-1; D gene uncertain. The CDR3 totals 14 residues. V was trimmed by 1 base and J by 5 bases, leaving 9 bases between them. Germline-derived CDR1 and CDR2 are SGHTA and FQGNSA. Supplemented by reference TRBV7-2 and TRBJ2-1, the full variable domain reads GAGVSQSPSNKVTEKGKDVELRCDPISGHTALYWYRQSLGQGLEFLIYFQGNSAPDKSGLPSDRFSAERTGGSVSTLTIQRTQQEDSAVYLCASSLGGRNNEQFFGPGTRLTVL.

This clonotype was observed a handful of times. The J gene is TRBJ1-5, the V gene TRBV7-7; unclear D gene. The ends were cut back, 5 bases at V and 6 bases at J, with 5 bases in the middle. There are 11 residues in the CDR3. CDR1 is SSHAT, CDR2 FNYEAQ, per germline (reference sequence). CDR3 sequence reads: CASSRRQPQHF. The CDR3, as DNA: TGTGCCAGCAGCCGGCGTCAGCCCCAGCATTTT.

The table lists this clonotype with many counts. Here the CDR3 DNA reads TGTGCCATCTGGGACAGGGGTTACTATGAGCAGTTCTTC. Its translation: CAIWDRGYYEQFF. The chain links TRBV10-3 to TRBJ2-1; 10 nucleotides align to TRBD1. Per the germline V gene, CDR1 is ENHRY and CDR2 is SYGVKD. V trimming: 8 bases; J trimming: 8 bases; junction bases outside the gene matches: 6. The CDR3 consists of 13 residues.

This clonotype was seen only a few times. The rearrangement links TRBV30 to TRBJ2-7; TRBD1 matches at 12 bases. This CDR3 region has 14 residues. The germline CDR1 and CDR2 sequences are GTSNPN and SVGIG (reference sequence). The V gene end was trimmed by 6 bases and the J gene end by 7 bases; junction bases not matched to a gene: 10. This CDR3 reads CACPRGQGAREQYF. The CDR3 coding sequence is TGTGCCTGTCCCCGGGGACAGGGGGCGCGAGAGCAGTACTTC. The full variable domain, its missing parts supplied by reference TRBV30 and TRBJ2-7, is SQTIHQWPATLVQPVGSPLSLECTVEGTSNPNLYWYRQAAGRGLQLLFYSVGIGQISSEVPQNLSASRPQDRQFILSSKKLLLSDSGFYLCACPRGQGAREQYFGPGTRLTVT.

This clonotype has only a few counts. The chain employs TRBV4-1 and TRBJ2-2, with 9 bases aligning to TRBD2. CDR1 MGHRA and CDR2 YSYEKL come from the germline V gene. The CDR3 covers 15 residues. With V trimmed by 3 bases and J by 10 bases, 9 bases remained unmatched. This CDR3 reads CASSQVQLAGSELFF. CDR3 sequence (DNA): TGCGCCAGCAGCCAGGTCCAGCTAGCGGGGTCGGAGCTGTTTTTT.

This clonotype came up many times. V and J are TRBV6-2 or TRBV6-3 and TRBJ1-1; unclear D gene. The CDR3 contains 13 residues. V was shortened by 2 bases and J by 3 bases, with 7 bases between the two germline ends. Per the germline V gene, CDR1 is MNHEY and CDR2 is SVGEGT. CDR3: CASSYEMHTEAFF. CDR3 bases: TGTGCCAGCAGTTACGAGATGCACACTGAAGCTTTCTTT.

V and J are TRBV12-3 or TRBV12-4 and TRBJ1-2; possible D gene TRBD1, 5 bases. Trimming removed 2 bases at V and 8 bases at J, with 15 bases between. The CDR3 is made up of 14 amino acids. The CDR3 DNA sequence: TGTGCCAGCAGTTTATCGGAGGGGAGTGGAGGCTACACCTTC. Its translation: CASSLSEGSGGYTF.

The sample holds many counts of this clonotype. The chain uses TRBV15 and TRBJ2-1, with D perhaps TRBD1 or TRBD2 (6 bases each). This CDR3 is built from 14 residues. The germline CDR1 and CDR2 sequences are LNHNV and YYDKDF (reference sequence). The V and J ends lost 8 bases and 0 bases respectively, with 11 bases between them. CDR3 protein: CATAEGDSYNEQFF. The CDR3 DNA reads TGTGCCACCGCGGAGGGGGACTCCTACAATGAGCAGTTCTTC.

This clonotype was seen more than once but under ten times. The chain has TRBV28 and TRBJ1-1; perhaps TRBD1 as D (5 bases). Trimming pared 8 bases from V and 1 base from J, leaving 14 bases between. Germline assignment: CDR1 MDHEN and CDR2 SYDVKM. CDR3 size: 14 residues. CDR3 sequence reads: CASPGWGPNTEAFF. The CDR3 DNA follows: TGTGCCAGCCCAGGGTGGGGCCCGAACACTGAAGCTTTCTTT.

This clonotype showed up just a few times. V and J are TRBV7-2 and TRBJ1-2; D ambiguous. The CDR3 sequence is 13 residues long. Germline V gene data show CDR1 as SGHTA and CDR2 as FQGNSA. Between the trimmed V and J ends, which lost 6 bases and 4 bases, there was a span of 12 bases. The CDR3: CASSSIRGYGYTF. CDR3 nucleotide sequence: TGTGCCAGCAGTTCAATACGGGGCTATGGCTACACCTTC.

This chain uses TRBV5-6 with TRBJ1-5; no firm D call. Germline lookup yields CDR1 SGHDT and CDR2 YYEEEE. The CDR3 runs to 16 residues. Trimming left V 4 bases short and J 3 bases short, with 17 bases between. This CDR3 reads CASSRRQVPYNQPQHF. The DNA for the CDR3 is TGTGCCAGCAGCCGCCGACAAGTTCCTTACAATCAGCCCCAGCATTTT.

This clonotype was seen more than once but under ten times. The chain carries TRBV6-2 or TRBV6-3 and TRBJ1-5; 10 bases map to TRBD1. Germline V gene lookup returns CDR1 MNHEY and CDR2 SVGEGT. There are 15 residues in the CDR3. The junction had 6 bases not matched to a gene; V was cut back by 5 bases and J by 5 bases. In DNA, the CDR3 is TGTGCCAGCAGTCCTCGGACAGGGGGATATCAGCCCCAGCATTTT. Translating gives CASSPRTGGYQPQHF.

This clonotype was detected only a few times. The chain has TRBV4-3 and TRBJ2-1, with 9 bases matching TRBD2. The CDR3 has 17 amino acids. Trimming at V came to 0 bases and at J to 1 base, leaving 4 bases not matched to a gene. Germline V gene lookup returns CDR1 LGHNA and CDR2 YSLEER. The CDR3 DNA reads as TGCGCCAGCAGCCAAGATGCGGCGGGAGGGTCCTACAATGAGCAGTTCTTC. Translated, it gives CASSQDAAGGSYNEQFF.

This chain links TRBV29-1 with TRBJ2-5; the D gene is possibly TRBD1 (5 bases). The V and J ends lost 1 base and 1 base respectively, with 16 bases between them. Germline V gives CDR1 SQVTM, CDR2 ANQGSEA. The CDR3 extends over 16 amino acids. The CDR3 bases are TGCAGCGTTGAAGGAGGAAAAGGGGTCTTCCAAGAGACCCAGTACTTC. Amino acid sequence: CSVEGGKGVFQETQYF.

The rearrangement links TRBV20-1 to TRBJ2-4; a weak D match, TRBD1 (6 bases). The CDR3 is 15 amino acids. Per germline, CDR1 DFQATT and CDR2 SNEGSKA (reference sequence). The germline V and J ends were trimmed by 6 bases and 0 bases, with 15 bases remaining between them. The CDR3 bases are TGCAGTGCCACATCGGGACAACTAGCCAAAAACATTCAGTACTTC. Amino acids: CSATSGQLAKNIQYF.

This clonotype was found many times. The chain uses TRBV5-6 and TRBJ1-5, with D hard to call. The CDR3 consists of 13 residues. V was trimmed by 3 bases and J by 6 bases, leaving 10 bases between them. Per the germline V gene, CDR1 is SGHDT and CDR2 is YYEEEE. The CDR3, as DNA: TGTGCCAGCAGCTCCACACCCATTCAGCCCCAGCATTTT. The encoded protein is CASSSTPIQPQHF. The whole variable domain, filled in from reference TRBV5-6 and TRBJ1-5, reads DAGVTQSPTHLIKTRGQQVTLRCSPKSGHDTVSWYQQALGQGPQFIFQYYEEEERQRGNFPDRFSGHQFPNYSSELNVNALLLGDSALYLCASSSTPIQPQHFGDGTRLSIL.

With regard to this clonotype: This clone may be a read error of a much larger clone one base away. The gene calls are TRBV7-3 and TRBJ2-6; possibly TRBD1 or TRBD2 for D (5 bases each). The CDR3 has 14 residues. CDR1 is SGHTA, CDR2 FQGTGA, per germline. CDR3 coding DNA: TGTGCCAGCACCCGGGGATCTGGGGCCAACGTCCCGACTTTC. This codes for CASTRGSGANVPTF.

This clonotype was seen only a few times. This CDR3 reads CASSLLGQGINEQYF. CDR3 in DNA: TGTGCCAGCAGCTTACTTGGACAGGGAATCAACGAGCAGTACTTC. This chain joins TRBV5-4 and TRBJ2-7; TRBD1 aligns across 8 bases. The CDR3 runs 15 residues. J was trimmed by 5 bases and V by 2 bases; bases with no gene match: 9. Germline assignment: CDR1 SGHNT and CDR2 YYREEE (reference sequence).